This T cell receptor beta chain was captured by sequencing in a study of shared clonotypes between healthy human individuals. The method was immunoSEQ multiplex PCR; TCRdb's version includes in-frame clones alone and lacks a portion of them. The data hold about 1,800,000 clones, with over 85% observed a single time. V shed 4 bases and J shed 6 bases, with 10 bases lying between them. Germline V gene sequence: CDR1 MGHRA, CDR2 YSYEKL. The CDR3 has 13 amino acids. Selected positively for CCR7 and CD45RO-negative, naive CD8 cells excluded terminally differentiated effector memory CD45RA+ cells. Material for sequencing was naive CD8+ T cells sorted from blood. The TCR comes from a man aged 18 to 29 in good health. V is TRBV4-1 and J is TRBJ1-5, with a possible D match to TRBD1 (5 bases). CDR3 sequence reads: CASSPRGTQPQHF. The DNA of the CDR3 is TGCGCCAGCAGCCCAAGAGGGACTCAGCCCCAGCATTTT.